What follows are 12 T cell receptor beta chains derived from one specimen sequenced in a study of graft-versus-host responses after intestinal transplantation. Only in-frame clones appear in the TCRdb table, and some are missing; sequencing was by immunoSEQ multiplex PCR. The sample holds around 96,000 clones, 80% to 95% seen once. The sample in question was PBMCs, obtained 450 to 480 days after intestinal transplant. The receptors were gathered from a human patient who received an intestinal transplant, so some T cells may come from the graft donor.

The V gene is TRBV5-1, the J gene TRBJ2-5; D ambiguous. Trimming removed 1 base from V and 10 bases from J, with 8 bases in between. Germline V CDR1 and CDR2: SGHRS, YFSETQ. The CDR3 spans 11 residues. The CDR3 loop is CASSLFSDQYF. CDR3 in DNA: TGCGCCAGCAGCTTGTTTTCCGACCAGTACTTC.

This chain connects TRBV2 to TRBJ2-7, with D maybe TRBD2 (7 bases). This CDR3 has 15 amino acids. From germline, CDR1 is SNHLY and CDR2 FYNNEI. Trimming pared 6 bases from V and 0 bases from J, leaving 15 bases between. CDR3 protein: CASRGTAGASYEQYF. CDR3 in DNA: TGTGCCAGCAGGGGGACGGCGGGGGCCTCCTACGAGCAGTACTTC.

This chain links TRBV6-6 with TRBJ1-3, with D unresolved. Germline V lookup: CDR1 MNHNY, CDR2 SVGAGI (reference sequence). This CDR3 spans 13 amino acids. The V gene lost 6 bases and the J gene lost 3 bases, with 9 bases spanning the gap. This CDR3 reads CASSRGFGNTIYF. The DNA of the CDR3 is TGTGCCAGCAGCCGAGGGTTTGGAAACACCATATATTTT.

This rearrangement joins TRBV5-4 to TRBJ2-3, with D possibly matching TRBD1 (5 bases). V was pared by 0 bases and J by 0 bases, with 8 bases between. Per the germline V gene, CDR1 is SGHNT and CDR2 is YYREEE (reference sequence). The CDR3 length is 15 residues. CDR3 coding DNA: TGTGCCAGCAGCTTGGTCAGGGCTAGCACAGATACGCAGTATTTT. Its translation is CASSLVRASTDTQYF. The full variable domain, completed using reference TRBV5-4 and TRBJ2-3, is ETGVTQSPTHLIKTRGQQVTLRCSSQSGHNTVSWYQQALGQGPQFIFQYYREEENGRGNFPPRFSGLQFPNYSSELNVNALELDDSALYLCASSLVRASTDTQYFGPGTRLTVL.

The V call is TRBV5-6, the J call TRBJ1-6; D is unresolved. From germline, CDR1 is SGHDT and CDR2 YYEEEE. Trimming pared 0 bases from V and 0 bases from J, leaving 10 bases between. CDR3 length: 17 amino acids. CDR3 amino acids: CASSLAGESSYNSPLHF. In nucleotides, the CDR3 is TGTGCCAGCAGCTTGGCCGGAGAAAGCTCCTATAATTCACCCCTCCACTTT.

The rearrangement joins TRBV11-2 to TRBJ2-5, with D perhaps given as TRBD1 or TRBD2 (5 bases each). This CDR3 is built from 17 residues. Trimming shortened V by 2 bases and J by 0 bases, and 16 bases separated the two germline ends. CDR1 and CDR2 (germline): SGHAT, FQNNGV. The CDR3 DNA follows: TGTGCCAGCAGCTTATATGGGGACCCCGGGTACCAAGAGACCCAGTACTTC. It yields the protein CASSLYGDPGYQETQYF.

The V and J genes are TRBV2 and TRBJ1-1; perhaps TRBD1 as D (6 bases). Trimming took 6 bases from V and 6 from J, leaving 14 bases between them. Looked up from germline, CDR1 is SNHLY and CDR2 is FYNNEI. The CDR3 spans 13 residues. The CDR3, as DNA: TGTGCCAGCAGACAGGGAGGGTTAGCTGAAGCTTTCTTT. This encodes CASRQGGLAEAFF.

The chain links TRBV18 to TRBJ1-2, with a possible D match to TRBD1 (5 bases). Germline lookup yields CDR1 KGHSH and CDR2 LQKENI. The CDR3 is 13 amino acids. The ends were cut back, 0 bases at V and 8 bases at J, with 10 bases in the middle. The CDR3 here is CASSPPAREGYTF. DNA for the CDR3: TGTGCCAGCTCACCACCGGCCAGGGAAGGCTACACCTTC.

The sample holds one count of this clone. The rearrangement uses TRBV18 and TRBJ2-3; D perhaps matches TRBD2 (5 bases). With 6 bases removed from V and 4 bases from J, the gap between germline ends came to 20 bases. The CDR3 is made up of 16 amino acids. Germline CDR1 reads KGHSH; CDR2 reads LQKENI. The CDR3 DNA reads TGTGCCAGCTCTTTCCGTCGGAGACTAACCCCAGATACGCAGTATTTT. Translation: CASSFRRRLTPDTQYF.

The chain has TRBV6-5 and TRBJ2-3; D perhaps matches TRBD2 (7 bases). CDR3 size: 15 residues. Trimming left V 1 base short and J 2 bases short, with 10 bases between. Germline V lookup: CDR1 MNHEY, CDR2 SVGAGI. This CDR3 is CASSYWEGDTDTQYF. The CDR3 DNA reads TGTGCCAGCAGTTACTGGGAGGGGGACACAGATACGCAGTATTTT.

The J gene is TRBJ2-5, the V gene TRBV10-3; 8 bases align to TRBD2. The CDR3 is made up of 15 amino acids. CDR1 ENHRY and CDR2 SYGVKD come from the germline V gene. Trimming cost V 10 bases and J 1 base; bases outside gene matches: 11. CDR3 nucleotides: TGTGCCACCACCAGCGGTAGCGGGGCCCAAGAGACCCAGTACTTC. Protein: CATTSGSGAQETQYF.

V is TRBV18 and J is TRBJ2-4; D possibly corresponds to TRBD2 (5 bases). CDR1 is KGHSH, CDR2 LQKENI, per germline. V was clipped by 3 bases and J by 8 bases, with 14 bases between them. The CDR3 totals 14 residues. CDR3 DNA sequence: TGTGCCAGCTCACCCGGCTCGGACGGGGACATTCAGTACTTC. Protein product: CASSPGSDGDIQYF.